This is a list of T cell receptor beta chains from one sample in a study of radiation and T cells in renal cell carcinoma. The data were produced by immunoSEQ multiplex PCR, yet TCRdb's version contains in-frame clones alone and is incomplete. The profile shows 160,000 or so clones, roughly 89% of them singletons. Material: blood, obtained from a patient whose treatment included radiotherapy and nephrectomy. The origin of the receptors is a woman aged 45-65 years with renal cell carcinoma. The CDR3 runs from the conserved cysteine through the conserved F or W. The order of the fields is J gene, D gene, clone size, V gene, CDR3 DNA, CDR3 protein. D genes are given only for firm matches. Size tells how often a clone was seen (once, few, many) or the class of an expanded clone, and some rows leave it out.

TRBJ2-3,.,once,TRBV7-2,TGTGCCAGCAGCTTAGAGCCAGCACCTGATACAGATACGCAGTATTTT,CASSLEPAPDTDTQYF
TRBJ2-1,TRBD2,.,TRBV5-1,TGCGCCAGCAGCCTCTTAGCGGGTTTAAACAATGAGCAGTTCTTC,CASSLLAGLNNEQFF
TRBJ2-1,.,.,TRBV11-2,TGTGCCAGCTCCCAGCACACGGGCAGTGAGCAGTTCTTC,CASSQHTGSEQFF
TRBJ2-7,.,.,TRBV6-6,TGTGCCAGCAGTTACGTGGAGGAGCAGTACTTC,CASSYVEEQYF
TRBJ1-1,.,.,TRBV21-1,TGTGCCAGTTTGGGGGACAGGTTGGACACTGAAGCTTTCTTT,CASLGDRLDTEAFF
TRBJ2-7,TRBD2,once,TRBV7-8,TGTGCCAGCAGCCTCCCCGGGACTAGCGGCTACGAGCAGTACTTC,CASSLPGTSGYEQYF
TRBJ1-5,.,.,TRBV10-2,TGCGCCAGCAGTGAGGTCGGCAGGGGAATAGTAGCCCAGCATTTT,CASSEVGRGIVAQHF
TRBJ2-1,TRBD2,.,TRBV10-3,TGTGCCATCAGATACACCGGGACTAGCGGGGGGGCCGGGGATGAGCAGTTCTTC,CAIRYTGTSGGAGDEQFF
TRBJ2-2,.,.,TRBV5-1,TGCGCCAGCAGCGTCCCAAAACTAGTTCCCGGGGAGCTGTTTTTT,CASSVPKLVPGELFF
TRBJ2-7,TRBD1,.,TRBV29-1,TGCAGCGTTGAAGAACCGGGACAGGGCTACGAGCAGTACTTC,CSVEEPGQGYEQYF
TRBJ1-6,.,.,TRBV7-2,TGTGCCAGCAGCTTACGAAAGGGCCCCTATAATTCACCCCTCCACTTT,CASSLRKGPYNSPLHF
TRBJ2-3,.,.,TRBV2,TGTGCCAGCAGTGAACGGCGGCAGGGATTAGATACGCAGTATTTT,CASSERRQGLDTQYF
TRBJ2-1,TRBD2,.,TRBV18,TGTGCCAGCTCACCAAGGACTAGCGGTCAATCCTACAATGAGCAGTTCTTC,CASSPRTSGQSYNEQFF
TRBJ2-1,TRBD1,.,TRBV19,TGTGCCAGCTCAGGACAGGGGGGAAATGAGCAGTTCTTC,CASSGQGGNEQFF
TRBJ1-6,.,.,TRBV4-2,TGTGCCAGCAGCCGCCAGGGGTCGAGCTCCTATAATTCACCCCTCCACTTT,CASSRQGSSSYNSPLHF
TRBJ2-2,TRBD1,.,TRBV19,TGTGCCAGTAGGGAACAGGGGGCGCCCGGGGAGCTGTTTTTT,CASREQGAPGELFF
TRBJ1-5,TRBD1,.,TRBV30,TGTGCCTGGGACAGGGGGCGCGGGGACAATCAGCCCCAGCATTTT,CAWDRGRGDNQPQHF
TRBJ2-1,.,.,TRBV4-2,TGTGCCAGCAGCCAAGATCAAATGACGGGGGAGAATGAGCAGTTCTTC,CASSQDQMTGENEQFF